This T cell receptor (beta chain) comes out of a study of regulatory T cells in long-lasting Graves disease. Indicated time point: newly diagnosed GD, antithyroid drugs for less than 3 months. Extracted RNA from PBMCs served as the source of the TCR library. A word on this clonotype: A much larger clone lies a single base off, so this may be a read error.

Building the TCR beta libraries relied on iRepertoire HTBI primers, and CDR3 regions underwent Arm-PCR. One entry per CDR3 protein results from TCRdb running MiXCR on the multiplex PCR reads. The sample has around 500,000 distinct CDR3 sequences, about 15% seen once. These sequences were also reported in another study, on T cells in Graves' hyperthyroidism and ophthalmopathy.

The sequencing here drew on peripheral blood mononuclear cells (PBMCs), taken at new diagnosis, from a patient treated with antithyroid drugs. The clonotype comes from a woman aged 35-65 years with Graves disease.

The DNA of the CDR3 is TGTGCCAGCTGTTGGACAGGGAGCACAGATACGCAGTATTTT. This encodes CASCWTGSTDTQYF. The chain links TRBV9 to TRBJ2-3; 8 bases are shared with TRBD1. This CDR3 has 14 amino acids. The germline gives CDR1 SGDLS, CDR2 YYNGEE. Trimming removed 7 bases from V and 0 bases from J; junction bases left unmatched: 4.